The clone carrying this T cell receptor (beta chain) was observed a few times. Antigen: not known. This specimen comes from a study of T cell repertoires in cytomegalovirus infection. The study's findings and limits: Totalled public TCR beta family frequency picked out people who carried CMV plus the relevant HLA. HLA-C-restricted CMV clonotypes gave the most frequent clonotype in two of eight donors.

The ends lost 5 bases at V and 8 bases at J; junction bases unmatched: 11. CDR1 is SGHTA, CDR2 FQGTGA, per germline. The CDR3 contains 15 residues. From the reads, TCRdb called clonotypes with MiXCR, one entry per CDR3 protein. The table has a few hundred thousand distinct CDR3 sequences, under 25% seen once; the top ten hold roughly 18%. The receptor's source is a human donor in good health (CMV status not recorded). Some clones in this sample may be carry-over from other donors' samples. V usage is TRBV7-3 and J usage is TRBJ2-1, with 8 bases lining up with TRBD1. Material for sequencing was CD8+ T cells from PBMCs. The CDR3 sequence is CASSLAGGGTDEQFF. CDR3 in DNA: TGTGCCAGCAGCCTCGCAGGGGGCGGGACAGATGAGCAGTTCTTC.